This entry is about one TCR beta chain. No antigen is known for it. Base qualities are not at hand, and no much larger clone is one base apart. Other nucleotide sequences from this sample produce the same CDR3. CD8 naive samples were obtained by positive selection for CCR7 among CD45RO-negative cells, yielding a CD45RA+CCR7+ population from which TemRA cells were excluded. Healthy HIV-negative adults with no recently reported acute infections or vaccinations were included as donors. Every donor was a Caucasian adult residing in Nashville, Tennessee, USA. After blood collection by leukapheresis, PBMCs were isolated using Ficoll-Histopaque density gradient centrifugation and then cryopreserved in the vapor phase of liquid nitrogen. Analytical flow cytometry was used to check the purity and quantity of every magnetically sorted T cell population. Each sorted fraction had its genomic DNA isolated and then quantified by UV absorbance on a Nanodrop 2000c.

This entry comes from a study of shared clonotypes between healthy human individuals (dated by TCRdb to about 2020). The study in broad terms: A couple of women and a few men aged 18 to 49 years were included in the cohort. For each donor, CD4 naive and CD4 memory were each run on three plates, CD8 naive on two plates, and CD8 memory on one plate. To estimate repertoire size and how much clonotypes are shared between individuals, the study performed deep sequencing of blood TCR repertoires from roughly five healthy adults. Libraries were prepared and TCR repertoires were sequenced by different laboratories using diverse techniques, in order to increase sequencing depth and limit assay-specific biases. Per donor, leukapheresis produced somewhere between about 0.9 and 10 billion PBMCs.

The germline V gene gives CDR1 as SGHTA and CDR2 as FQGNSA. The junction carries 5 bases between V and J, which are trimmed by 2 bases and 3 bases respectively. Inclusive of the bounding cysteine and phenylalanine, the CDR3 is 13 residues long. The sequence is cut down to CDR3 DNA, 39 bases in frame from base 1. Study-level results and caveats: Naive subsets generally had larger estimated clonotype richness than memory subsets did. Based on pairwise subsampling, the degree of clonotype sharing among donors was expected to be affected by sequencing depth. The small number of donors limited the genetic and exposure-history diversity represented. Clonotypes shared by all four sorted-subset donors showed higher generation probabilities than non-shared clonotypes. Even with the large sequencing depth, rarefaction of the sorted-subset datasets indicated that sequencing was incomplete. Only blood was sampled, and tissue TCR repertoires likely differ from those in blood. Across a few donors, 5% to 6% of naive CD4, roughly 3.5% of naive CD8, 2.3% of memory CD4, and around 0.4% of memory CD8 clonotypes were shared.

Using the deep immunoSEQ assay, multiplex PCR amplified TCR CDR3 regions from genomic DNA. Extracted genomic DNA from each cell subset was distributed evenly across all wells of several immunoSEQ 96-well plates, and each plate was treated as a replicate. For sorted subsets, each replicate PCR was loaded with around 220 ng genomic DNA, equivalent to about 30,000 T cell genomes. The purified libraries were quantified using a Qubit 3.0 fluorometer, sized with a Bioanalyzer 2100, and then quantified again using the KAPA Library Quantification kit. Every immunoSEQ 96-well plate was sequenced on a separate single-read 150-cycle Illumina NextSeq 550 flow cell. The study's own analysis went as follows. Because the immunoSEQ output included only junctional sequences and no quality scores, the filtering could not be the same as the filtering used for full-length reads. To assign V/J genes and CDR3, sequences were annotated against IMGT germline references using PyIR, a Python wrapper for IgBLAST v1.9. Reads with weak V/J assignments (E-value above 1e-6), missing CDR3, stop codons, out-of-frame junctions, or ambiguous translated residues were removed. V3J clonotypes were defined as sequences sharing an identical inferred V gene, J gene, and CDR3 amino acid sequence. Percentage overlap between repertoires was calculated by dividing the number of shared unique clonotypes by the size of the smaller repertoire. RTK rarefaction, the Chao1 estimator, and Recon v2.1 estimates of unobserved clonotypes were used to assess repertoire richness. Generation probabilities were computed with OLGA for all TCRbeta clonotypes obtained by the gDNA method from several donors. TCRdb provides this immuneACCESS table in a form limited to in-frame rearrangements. Some clones are lacking; in checked studies, under half of them reflect an unresolved V gene, and why the rest are absent is not known. The V and J calls and clone size come from that table; D and trimming were worked out from the DNA. For this sample there are about 2 million clones; about 95% appear just once. 1% to 1.5% of the sample is taken by the ten largest.

The sequencing sample was made of naive CD8+ T cells sorted from blood. In the paper's terms, the cell subset or site label means: CD45RA+CCR7+. This TCR was recovered from a man between 18 and 35 years old in good health. The chain links TRBV7-2 with TRBJ1-5; no D segment can be confidently identified. For the CDR3, the sequence is CASSLNSNQPQHF. In nucleotides, the sequence is TGTGCCAGCAGCTTAAACTCCAATCAGCCCCAGCATTTT.